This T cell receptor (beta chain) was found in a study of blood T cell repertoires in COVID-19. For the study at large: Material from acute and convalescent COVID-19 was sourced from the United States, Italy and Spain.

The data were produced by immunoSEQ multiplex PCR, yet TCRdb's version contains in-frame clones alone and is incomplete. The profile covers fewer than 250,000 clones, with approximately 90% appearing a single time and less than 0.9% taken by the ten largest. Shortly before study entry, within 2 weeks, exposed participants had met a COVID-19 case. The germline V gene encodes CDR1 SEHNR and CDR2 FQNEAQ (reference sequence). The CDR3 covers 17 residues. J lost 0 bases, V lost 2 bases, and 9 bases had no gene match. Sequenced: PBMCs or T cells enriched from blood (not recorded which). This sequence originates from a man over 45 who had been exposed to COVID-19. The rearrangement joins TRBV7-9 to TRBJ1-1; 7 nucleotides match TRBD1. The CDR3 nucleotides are TGTGCCAGCAGCTTATTATGGACAGGAAGCATGAACACTGAAGCTTTCTTT. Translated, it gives CASSLLWTGSMNTEAFF. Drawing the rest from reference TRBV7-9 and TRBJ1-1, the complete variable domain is DTGVSQNPRHKITKRGQNVTFRCDPISEHNRLYWYRQTLGQGPEFLTYFQNEAQLEKSRLLSDRFSAERPKGSFSTLEIQRTEQGDSAMYLCASSLLWTGSMNTEAFFGQGTRLTVV.